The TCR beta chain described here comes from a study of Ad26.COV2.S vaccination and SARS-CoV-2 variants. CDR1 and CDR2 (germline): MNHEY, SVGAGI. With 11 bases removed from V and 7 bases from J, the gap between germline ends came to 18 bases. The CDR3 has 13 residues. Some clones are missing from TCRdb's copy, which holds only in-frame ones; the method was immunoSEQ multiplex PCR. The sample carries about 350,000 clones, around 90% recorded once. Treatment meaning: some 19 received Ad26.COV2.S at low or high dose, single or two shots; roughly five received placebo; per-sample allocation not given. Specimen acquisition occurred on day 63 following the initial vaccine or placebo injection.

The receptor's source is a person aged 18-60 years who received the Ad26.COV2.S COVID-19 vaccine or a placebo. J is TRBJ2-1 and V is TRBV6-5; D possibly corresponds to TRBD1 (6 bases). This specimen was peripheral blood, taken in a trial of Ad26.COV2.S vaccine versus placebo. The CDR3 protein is CAAGTNKWNEQFF. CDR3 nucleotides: TGTGCCGCCGGGACAAACAAATGGAATGAGCAGTTCTTC.